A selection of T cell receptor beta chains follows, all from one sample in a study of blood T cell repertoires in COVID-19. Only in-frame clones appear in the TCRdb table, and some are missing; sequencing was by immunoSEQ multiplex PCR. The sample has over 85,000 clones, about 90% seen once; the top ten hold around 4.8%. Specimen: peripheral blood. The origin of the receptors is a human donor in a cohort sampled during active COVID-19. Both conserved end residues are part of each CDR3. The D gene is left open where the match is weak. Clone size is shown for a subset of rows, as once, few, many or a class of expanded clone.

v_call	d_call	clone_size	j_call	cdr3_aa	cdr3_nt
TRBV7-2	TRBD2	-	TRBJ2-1	CASSRGGGVGGEQFF	TGTGCCAGCAGCCGCGGCGGGGGGGTTGGTGGTGAGCAGTTCTTC
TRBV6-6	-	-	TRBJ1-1	CASSYSRRDTEAFF	TGTGCCAGCAGTTACTCGAGGAGGGACACTGAAGCTTTCTTT
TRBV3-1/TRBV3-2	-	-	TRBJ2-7	CASSLVNSEQYF	TGTGCCAGCAGCCTAGTAAACAGTGAGCAGTACTTC
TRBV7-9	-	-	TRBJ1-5	CASSLRVQGINQPQHF	TGTGCCAGCAGCCTACGAGTACAGGGAATTAATCAGCCCCAGCATTTT
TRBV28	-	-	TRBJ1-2	CASSVGGRGYTF	TGTGCCAGCAGTGTAGGGGGAAGGGGCTACACCTTC
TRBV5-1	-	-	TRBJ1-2	CASSLATGILDGYTF	TGCGCCAGCAGCTTGGCTACAGGGATTTTGGATGGCTACACCTTC
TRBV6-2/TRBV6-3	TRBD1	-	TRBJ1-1	CASSIDLILRTGDVRDTEAFF	TGTGCCAGCAGCATCGACCTAATTCTTAGGACAGGGGATGTTCGGGACACTGAAGCTTTCTTT
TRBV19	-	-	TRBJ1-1	CASGGVGTEAFF	TGTGCCAGTGGTGGAGTTGGGACTGAAGCTTTCTTT
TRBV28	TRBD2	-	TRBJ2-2	CASSFQGSGTFTGELFF	TGTGCCAGCAGTTTTCAGGGTAGCGGGACTTTCACCGGGGAGCTGTTTTTT
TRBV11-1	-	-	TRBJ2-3	CASSLDRGTDTQYF	TGTGCCAGCAGCTTAGATCGGGGGACAGATACGCAGTATTTT
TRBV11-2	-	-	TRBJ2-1	CASSLRVRSYNEQFF	TGTGCCAGCAGCTTGAGGGTTCGCTCCTACAATGAGCAGTTCTTC
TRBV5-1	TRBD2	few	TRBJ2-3	CASSLPLSGSTDTQYF	TGCGCCAGCAGCTTACCACTGAGCGGGAGTACAGATACGCAGTATTTT
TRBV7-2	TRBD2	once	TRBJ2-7	CASSYSGLAGAEQYF	TGTGCCAGCAGCTATTCGGGACTAGCGGGAGCCGAGCAGTACTTC
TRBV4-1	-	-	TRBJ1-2	CASSQGSPVSGYTF	TGCGCCAGCAGCCAAGGAAGCCCCGTATCTGGCTACACCTTC
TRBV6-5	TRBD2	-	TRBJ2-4	CASSYRSGRAQNIQYF	TGTGCCAGCAGTTATCGGAGCGGGAGGGCCCAAAACATTCAGTACTTC
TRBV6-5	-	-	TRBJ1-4	CASSYSTYLVREKLFF	TGTGCCAGCAGTTACAGCACCTACTTGGTCCGTGAAAAACTGTTTTTT
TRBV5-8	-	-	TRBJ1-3	CASSLGTGPNSGNTIYF	TGTGCCAGCAGCTTGGGAACAGGACCTAATTCTGGAAACACCATATATTTT
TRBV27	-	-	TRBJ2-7	CASSLTTVPYEQYF	TGTGCCAGCAGTTTGACGACAGTTCCCTACGAGCAGTACTTC
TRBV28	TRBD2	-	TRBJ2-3	CASSLTSGRPGDTQYF	TGTGCCAGCAGTCTGACTAGCGGGAGGCCCGGGGATACGCAGTATTTT
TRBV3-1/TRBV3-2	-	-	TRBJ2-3	CASSQTLGGGTDTQYF	TGTGCCAGCAGCCAGACCCTGGGCGGGGGCACAGATACGCAGTATTTT
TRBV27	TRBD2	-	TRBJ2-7	CASSLAGGAIYEQYF	TGTGCCAGCAGCTTAGCGGGAGGAGCCATTTACGAGCAGTACTTC
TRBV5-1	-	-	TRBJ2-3	CASSLGKGTDTQYF	TGCGCCAGCAGCTTGGGTAAGGGGACAGATACGCAGTATTTT
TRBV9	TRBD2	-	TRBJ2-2	CASSVDPAGGMNTGELFF	TGTGCCAGCAGCGTAGACCCAGCGGGGGGAATGAACACCGGGGAGCTGTTTTTT
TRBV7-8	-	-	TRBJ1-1	CASSSFQGQTEAFF	TGTGCCAGCAGCTCATTCCAGGGGCAAACTGAAGCTTTCTTT
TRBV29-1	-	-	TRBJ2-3	CSIRVLADTQYF	TGCAGCATCAGGGTATTGGCAGATACGCAGTATTTT
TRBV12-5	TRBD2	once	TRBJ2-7	CASGLVGGLGYEQYF	TGTGCTAGTGGTTTGGTAGGGGGACTAGGCTACGAGCAGTACTTC
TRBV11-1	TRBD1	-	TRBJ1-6	CASRPGTGIYNSPLHF	TGTGCCAGCAGGCCCGGGACAGGGATCTATAATTCACCCCTCCACTTT
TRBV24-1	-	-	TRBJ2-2	CATRDRNTGELFF	TGTGCCACCAGGGATCGGAACACCGGGGAGCTGTTTTTT
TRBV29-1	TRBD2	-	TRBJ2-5	CSASGGEETQYF	TGCAGCGCATCGGGGGGGGAGGAGACCCAGTACTTC
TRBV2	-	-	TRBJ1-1	CASKVRGTEAFF	TGTGCCAGCAAGGTGCGGGGGACTGAAGCTTTCTTT
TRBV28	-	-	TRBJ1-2	CASGITNYGYTF	TGTGCCAGCGGCATTACTAACTATGGCTACACCTTC
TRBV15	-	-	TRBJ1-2	CATSRDRGTSNYGYTF	TGTGCCACCAGCAGAGATCGAGGGACATCTAACTATGGCTACACCTTC
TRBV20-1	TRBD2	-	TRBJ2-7	CSASGTSGRRAYEQYF	TGCAGTGCTAGTGGGACTAGCGGCCGGAGGGCTTACGAGCAGTACTTC
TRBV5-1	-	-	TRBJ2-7	CASTHGVALSYEQYF	TGCGCCAGCACCCACGGGGTAGCTCTCTCCTACGAGCAGTACTTC
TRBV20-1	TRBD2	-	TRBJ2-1	CSASGTSGNNEQFF	TGCAGTGCTAGTGGGACTAGCGGGAACAATGAGCAGTTCTTC
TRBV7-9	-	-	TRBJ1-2	CASNPTGGAGYTF	TGTGCCAGCAACCCCACGGGGGGGGCCGGCTACACCTTC
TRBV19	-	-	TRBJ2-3	CASSPTLGGADTQYF	TGTGCCAGTAGCCCGACGTTGGGGGGTGCGGATACGCAGTATTTT
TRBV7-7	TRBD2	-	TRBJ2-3	CASSPGTSRGRAQYF	TGTGCTAGCAGCCCAGGGACTAGCCGGGGACGAGCGCAGTATTTT
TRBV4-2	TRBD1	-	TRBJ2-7	CASSQAGTGTPGLRYEQYF	TGTGCCAGCAGCCAAGCCGGGACAGGGACTCCGGGACTACGATACGAGCAGTACTTC
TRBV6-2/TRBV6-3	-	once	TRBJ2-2	CASSYGTTSLNTGELFF	TGTGCCAGCAGTTACGGTACGACTTCTCTCAACACCGGGGAGCTGTTTTTT
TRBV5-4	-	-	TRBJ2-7	CASSLASSYEQYF	TGTGCCAGCAGCTTGGCTAGTTCCTACGAGCAGTACTTC
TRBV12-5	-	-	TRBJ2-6	CASGLVFRSSPGANVLTF	TGTGCTAGTGGTTTGGTATTCAGAAGTTCCCCCGGGGCCAACGTCCTGACTTTC
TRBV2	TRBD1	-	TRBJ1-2	CASNFGTGSLYYGYTF	TGTGCCAGCAATTTTGGGACAGGCAGTCTTTACTATGGCTACACCTTC
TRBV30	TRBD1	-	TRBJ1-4	CAWGTGSNEKLFF	TGTGCCTGGGGGACAGGATCTAATGAAAAACTGTTTTTT
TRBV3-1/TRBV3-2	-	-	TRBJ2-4	CASEDYSDIQYF	TGTGCCAGCGAGGACTATAGTGACATTCAGTACTTC
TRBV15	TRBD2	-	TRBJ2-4	CATSRDLGSGTTGNIQYF	TGTGCCACCAGCAGAGATCTCGGTAGCGGGACAACCGGGAACATTCAGTACTTC
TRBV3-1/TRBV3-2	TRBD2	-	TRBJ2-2	CASSQDFLGGADTGELFF	TGTGCCAGCAGCCAAGACTTTCTCGGGGGGGCCGACACCGGGGAGCTGTTTTTT
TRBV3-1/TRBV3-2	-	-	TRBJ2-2	CASSHAGELFF	TGTGCCAGCAGCCACGCCGGGGAGCTGTTTTTT
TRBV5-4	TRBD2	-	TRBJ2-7	CASSLIAGGGYEQYF	TGTGCCAGCAGCTTGATAGCGGGAGGGGGGTACGAGCAGTACTTC
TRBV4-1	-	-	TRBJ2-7	CASSQGLQTYEQYF	TGCGCCAGCAGCCAAGGACTCCAAACCTACGAGCAGTACTTC
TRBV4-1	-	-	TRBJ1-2	CASSQVSEGGYTF	TGCGCCAGCAGCCAAGTTTCGGAGGGCGGCTACACCTTC